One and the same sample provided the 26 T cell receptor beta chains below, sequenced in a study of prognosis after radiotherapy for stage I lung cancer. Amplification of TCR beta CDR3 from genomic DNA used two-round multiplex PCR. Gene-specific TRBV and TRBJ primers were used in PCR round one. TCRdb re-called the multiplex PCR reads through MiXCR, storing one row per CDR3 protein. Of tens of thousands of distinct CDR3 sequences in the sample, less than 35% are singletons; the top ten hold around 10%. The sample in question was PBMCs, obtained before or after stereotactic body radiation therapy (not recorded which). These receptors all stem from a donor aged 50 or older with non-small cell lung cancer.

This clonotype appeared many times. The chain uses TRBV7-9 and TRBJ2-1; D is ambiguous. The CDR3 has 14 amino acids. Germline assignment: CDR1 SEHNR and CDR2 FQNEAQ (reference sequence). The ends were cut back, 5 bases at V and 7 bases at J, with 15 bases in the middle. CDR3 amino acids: CASSLEWLGNEQFF. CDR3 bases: TGTGCCAGCAGCCTCGAGTGGCTAGGGAATGAGCAGTTCTTC.

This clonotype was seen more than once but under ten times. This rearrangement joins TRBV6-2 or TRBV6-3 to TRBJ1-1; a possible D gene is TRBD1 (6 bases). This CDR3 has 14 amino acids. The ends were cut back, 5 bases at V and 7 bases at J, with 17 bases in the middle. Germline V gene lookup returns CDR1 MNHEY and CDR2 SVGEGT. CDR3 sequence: CASSEQGTDNEAFF. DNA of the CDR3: TGTGCCAGCAGTGAACAGGGAACGGACAATGAAGCTTTCTTT.

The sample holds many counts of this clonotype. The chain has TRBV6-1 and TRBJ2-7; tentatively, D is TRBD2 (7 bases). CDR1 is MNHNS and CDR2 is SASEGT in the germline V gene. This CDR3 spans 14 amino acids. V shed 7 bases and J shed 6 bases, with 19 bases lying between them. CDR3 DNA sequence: TGTGCCAGCAAGTGGGAGGGGGGGGCGACCGAGCAGTACTTC. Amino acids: CASKWEGGATEQYF.

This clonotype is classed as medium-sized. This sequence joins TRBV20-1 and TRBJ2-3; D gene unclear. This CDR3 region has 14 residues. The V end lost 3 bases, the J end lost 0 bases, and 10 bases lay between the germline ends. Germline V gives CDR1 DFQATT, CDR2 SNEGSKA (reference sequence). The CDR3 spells CSAREISSTDTQYF. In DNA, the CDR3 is TGCAGTGCTAGGGAGATATCTAGCACAGATACGCAGTATTTT.

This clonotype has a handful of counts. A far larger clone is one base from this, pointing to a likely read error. The CDR3 spells CASSEVLVEQYF. The CDR3 DNA reads as TGTGCCAGCAGTGAAGTGCTCGTCGAGCAGTACTTC. The chain combines TRBV6-2 or TRBV6-3 with TRBJ2-7; D call uncertain. Germline-derived CDR1 and CDR2 are MNHEY and SVGEGT. V was cut by 5 bases and J by 6 bases, with 11 bases left in between. The CDR3 totals 12 residues.

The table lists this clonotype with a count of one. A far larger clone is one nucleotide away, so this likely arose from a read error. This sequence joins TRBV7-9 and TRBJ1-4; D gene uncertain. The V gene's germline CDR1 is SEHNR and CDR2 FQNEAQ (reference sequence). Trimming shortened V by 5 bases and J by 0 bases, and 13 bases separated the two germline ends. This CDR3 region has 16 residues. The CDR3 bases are TGTGCCAGCAGCAAAGAGATAGTTGCAACTAATGAAAAACTGTTTTTT. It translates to CASSKEIVATNEKLFF.

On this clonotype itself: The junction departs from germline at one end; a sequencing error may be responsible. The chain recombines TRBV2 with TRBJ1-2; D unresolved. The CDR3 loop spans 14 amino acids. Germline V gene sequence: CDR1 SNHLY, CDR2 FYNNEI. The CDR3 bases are TGCGCCAGCAGTGAACCCCCATGGTACTATGGCTACACCTTC. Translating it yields CASSEPPWYYGYTF.

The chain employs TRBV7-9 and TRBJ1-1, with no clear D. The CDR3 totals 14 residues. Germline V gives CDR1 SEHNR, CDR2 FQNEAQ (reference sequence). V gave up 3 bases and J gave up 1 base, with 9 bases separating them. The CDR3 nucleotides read TGTGCCAGCAGCTTTTTCGGCGGGAACACTGAAGCTTTCTTT. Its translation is CASSFFGGNTEAFF. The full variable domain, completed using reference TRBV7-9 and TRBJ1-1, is DTGVSQNPRHKITKRGQNVTFRCDPISEHNRLYWYRQTLGQGPEFLTYFQNEAQLEKSRLLSDRFSAERPKGSFSTLEIQRTEQGDSAMYLCASSFFGGNTEAFFGQGTRLTVV.

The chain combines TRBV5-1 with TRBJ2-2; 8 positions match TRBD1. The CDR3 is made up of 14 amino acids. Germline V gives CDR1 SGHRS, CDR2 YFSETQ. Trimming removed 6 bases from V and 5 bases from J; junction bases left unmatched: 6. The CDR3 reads CASTVTGDTGELFF. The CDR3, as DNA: TGCGCCAGCACTGTGACAGGGGATACCGGGGAGCTGTTTTTT.

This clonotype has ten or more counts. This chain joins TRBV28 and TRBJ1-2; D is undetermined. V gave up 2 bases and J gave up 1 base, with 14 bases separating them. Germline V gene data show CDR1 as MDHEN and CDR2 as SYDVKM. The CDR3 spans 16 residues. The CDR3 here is CASSLVVALVNYGYTF. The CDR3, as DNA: TGTGCCAGCAGTTTAGTGGTGGCCCTCGTTAACTATGGCTACACCTTC.

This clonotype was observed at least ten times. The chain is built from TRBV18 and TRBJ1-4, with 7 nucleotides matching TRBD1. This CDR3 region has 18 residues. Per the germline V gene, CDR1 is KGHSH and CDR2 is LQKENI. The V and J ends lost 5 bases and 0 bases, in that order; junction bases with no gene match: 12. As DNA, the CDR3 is TGTGCCAGCTCATCTCAGACAGGGCATAAAGCAACTAATGAAAAACTGTTTTTT. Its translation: CASSSQTGHKATNEKLFF.

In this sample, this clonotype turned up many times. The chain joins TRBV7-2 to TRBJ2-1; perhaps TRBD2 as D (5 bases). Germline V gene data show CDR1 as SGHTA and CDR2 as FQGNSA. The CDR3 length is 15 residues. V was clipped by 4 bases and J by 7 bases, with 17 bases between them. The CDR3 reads CASSSPPGNSNEQFF. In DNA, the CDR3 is TGTGCCAGCAGCTCACCCCCCGGGAATAGTAATGAGCAGTTCTTC. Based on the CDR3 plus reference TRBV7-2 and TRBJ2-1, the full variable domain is GAGVSQSPSNKVTEKGKDVELRCDPISGHTALYWYRQSLGQGLEFLIYFQGNSAPDKSGLPSDRFSAERTGGSVSTLTIQRTQQEDSAVYLCASSSPPGNSNEQFFGPGTRLTVL.

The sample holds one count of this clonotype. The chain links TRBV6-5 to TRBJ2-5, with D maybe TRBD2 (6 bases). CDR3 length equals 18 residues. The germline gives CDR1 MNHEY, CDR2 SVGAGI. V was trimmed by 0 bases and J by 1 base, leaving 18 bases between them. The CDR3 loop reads CASSYSIPGGELQETQYF. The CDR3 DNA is TGTGCCAGCAGTTACTCGATCCCCGGGGGAGAACTCCAAGAGACCCAGTACTTC.

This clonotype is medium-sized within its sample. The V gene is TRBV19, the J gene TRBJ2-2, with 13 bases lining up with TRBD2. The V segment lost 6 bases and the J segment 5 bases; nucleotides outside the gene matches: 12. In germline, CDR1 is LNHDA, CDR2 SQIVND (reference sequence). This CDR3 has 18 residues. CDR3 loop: CASSLLTSGRARTGELFF. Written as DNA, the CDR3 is TGTGCCAGTAGCCTTCTAACTAGCGGGAGGGCTCGGACCGGGGAGCTGTTTTTT.

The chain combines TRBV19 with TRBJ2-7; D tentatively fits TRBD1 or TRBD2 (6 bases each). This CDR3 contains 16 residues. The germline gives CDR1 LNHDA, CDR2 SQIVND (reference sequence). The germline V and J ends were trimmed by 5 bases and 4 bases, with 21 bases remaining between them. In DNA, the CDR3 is TGTGCCAGTAGTCCCCCATGGGCGGAGGGGGTTTACGAGCAGTACTTC. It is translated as CASSPPWAEGVYEQYF. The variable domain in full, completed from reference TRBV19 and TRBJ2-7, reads DGGITQSPKYLFRKEGQNVTLSCEQNLNHDAMYWYRQDPGQGLRLIYYSQIVNDFQKGDIAEGYSVSREKKESFPLTVTSAQKNPTAFYLCASSPPWAEGVYEQYFGPGTRLTVT.

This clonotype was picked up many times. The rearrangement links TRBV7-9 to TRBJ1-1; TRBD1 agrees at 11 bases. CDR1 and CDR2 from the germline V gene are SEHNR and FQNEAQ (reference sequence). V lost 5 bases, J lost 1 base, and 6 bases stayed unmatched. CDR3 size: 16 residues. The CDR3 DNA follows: TGTGCCAGCAGCCGGACAGGGGGCTTCTCGAACACTGAAGCTTTCTTT. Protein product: CASSRTGGFSNTEAFF.

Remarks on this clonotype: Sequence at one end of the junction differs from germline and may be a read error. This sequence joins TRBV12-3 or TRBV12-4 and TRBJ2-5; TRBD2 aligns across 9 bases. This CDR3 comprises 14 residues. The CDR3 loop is CASTSREGQGTQYF. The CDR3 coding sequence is TGTGCCAGCACTTCGCGGGAGGGTCAAGGGACCCAGTACTTC.

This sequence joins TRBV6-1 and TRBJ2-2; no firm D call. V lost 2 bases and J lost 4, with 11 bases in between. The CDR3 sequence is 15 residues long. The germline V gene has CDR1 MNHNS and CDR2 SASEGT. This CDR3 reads CASSERTKPTGELFF. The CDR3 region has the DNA TGTGCCAGCAGTGAAAGGACGAAACCCACCGGGGAGCTGTTTTTT.

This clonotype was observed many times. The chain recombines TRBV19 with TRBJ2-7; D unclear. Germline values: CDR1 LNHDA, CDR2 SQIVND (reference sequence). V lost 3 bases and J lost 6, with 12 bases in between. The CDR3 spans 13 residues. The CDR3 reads CASSMLVEAEQYF. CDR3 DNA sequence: TGTGCCAGTAGTATGCTTGTAGAGGCCGAGCAGTACTTC.

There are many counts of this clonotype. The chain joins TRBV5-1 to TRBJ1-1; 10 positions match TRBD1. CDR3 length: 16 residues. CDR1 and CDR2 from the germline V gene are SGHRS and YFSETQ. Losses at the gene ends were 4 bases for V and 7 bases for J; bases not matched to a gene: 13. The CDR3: CASSTLGTGDMGEAFF. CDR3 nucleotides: TGCGCCAGCAGCACCCTCGGGACAGGGGATATGGGTGAAGCTTTCTTT.

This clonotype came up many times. The CDR3 sequence: CASSDRGKSKTYTGELFF. The CDR3 DNA follows: TGTGCCAGCAGTGATCGAGGCAAGTCCAAAACTTACACCGGGGAGCTGTTTTTT. This sequence joins TRBV6-1 and TRBJ2-2; D gene ambiguous. The V gene lost 3 bases and the J gene lost 3 bases, with 20 bases spanning the gap. Germline V gene sequence: CDR1 MNHNS, CDR2 SASEGT. CDR3 length: 18 residues.

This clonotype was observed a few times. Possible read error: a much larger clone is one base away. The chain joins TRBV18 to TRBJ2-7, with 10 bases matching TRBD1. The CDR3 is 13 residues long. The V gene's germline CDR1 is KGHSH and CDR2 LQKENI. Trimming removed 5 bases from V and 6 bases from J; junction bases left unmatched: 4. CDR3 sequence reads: CASSETGGCEQYF. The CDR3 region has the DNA TGTGCCAGCTCAGAGACAGGGGGCTGCGAGCAGTACTTC.

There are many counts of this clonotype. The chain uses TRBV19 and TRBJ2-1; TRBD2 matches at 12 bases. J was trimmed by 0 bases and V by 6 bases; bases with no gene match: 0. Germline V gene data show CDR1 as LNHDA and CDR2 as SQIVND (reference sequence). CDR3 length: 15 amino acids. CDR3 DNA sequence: TGTGCCAGTAGGACTAGCGGGGGCTCCTACAATGAGCAGTTCTTC. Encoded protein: CASRTSGGSYNEQFF.

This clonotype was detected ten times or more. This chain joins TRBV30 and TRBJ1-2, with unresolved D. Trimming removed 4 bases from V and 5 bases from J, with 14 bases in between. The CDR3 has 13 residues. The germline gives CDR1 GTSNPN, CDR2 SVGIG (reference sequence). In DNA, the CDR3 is TGTGCCTGGAAACTTGAAGAGTTGTATGGCTACACCTTC. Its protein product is CAWKLEELYGYTF.

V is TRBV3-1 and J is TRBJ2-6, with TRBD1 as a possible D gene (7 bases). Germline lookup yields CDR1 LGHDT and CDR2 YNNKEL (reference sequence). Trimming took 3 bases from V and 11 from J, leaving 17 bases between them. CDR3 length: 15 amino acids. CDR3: CASSHGGGPPYVLTF. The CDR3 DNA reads TGTGCCAGCAGCCATGGAGGGGGCCCTCCCTACGTCCTGACTTTC.

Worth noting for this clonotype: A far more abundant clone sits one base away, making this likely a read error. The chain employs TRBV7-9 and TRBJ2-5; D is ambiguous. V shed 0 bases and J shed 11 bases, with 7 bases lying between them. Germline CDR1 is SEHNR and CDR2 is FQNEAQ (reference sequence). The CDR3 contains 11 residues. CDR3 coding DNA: TGTGCCAGCAGCTTAGCTGGGCGACAGTACTTC. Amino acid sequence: CASSLAGRQYF.